A selection of T cell receptor beta chains follows, all from one sample in a study of metastatic and nonmetastatic thyroid tumors. TCRdb called clones again from the PCR reads with MiXCR. The data hold about 25,000 clones, with about 20% observed a single time. The sequenced material came from blood. The origin of the receptors is a female donor with papillary thyroid cancer or a benign thyroid nodule (not recorded which). Some clones in this sample may be carry-over from other donors' samples. CDR3s include the opening cysteine and the closing phenylalanine or tryptophan. Fields, in order: D gene, J gene, V gene, clone size, CDR3 protein, CDR3 DNA. The D gene is left open where the match is weak. Where a row states a size, it is once, few, many or the class of an expanded clone; other rows omit it.

d_call: TRBD1; j_call: TRBJ2-2; v_call: TRBV19; clone_size: many; cdr3_aa: CASSQAGGVAAGELFF; cdr3_nt: TGTGCCAGTAGTCAGGCAGGGGGCGTTGCTGCCGGGGAGCTGTTTTTT
d_call: .; j_call: TRBJ1-1; v_call: TRBV6-5; clone_size: medium-sized; cdr3_aa: CASSYSRGRDTEAFF; cdr3_nt: TGTGCCAGCAGTTACTCGCGGGGACGGGACACTGAAGCTTTCTTT
d_call: .; j_call: TRBJ2-1; v_call: TRBV5-1; clone_size: many; cdr3_aa: CASRGSQSYNEQFF; cdr3_nt: TGCGCCAGCAGAGGGAGCCAGTCATACAATGAGCAGTTCTTC
d_call: .; j_call: TRBJ2-2; v_call: TRBV4-1; clone_size: many; cdr3_aa: CASSQDTGELFF; cdr3_nt: TGCGCCAGCAGCCAAGACACCGGGGAGCTGTTTTTT
d_call: TRBD1; j_call: TRBJ1-1; v_call: TRBV10-3; clone_size: many; cdr3_aa: CAISVGDRGRGTEAFF; cdr3_nt: TGTGCCATCAGCGTCGGGGACAGGGGGCGAGGCACTGAAGCTTTCTTT
d_call: TRBD2; j_call: TRBJ2-1; v_call: TRBV7-2; clone_size: .; cdr3_aa: CASSLALAGGNEQFF; cdr3_nt: TGTGCCAGCAGCTTAGCGCTAGCGGGAGGTAATGAGCAGTTCTTC
d_call: .; j_call: TRBJ1-2; v_call: TRBV20-1; clone_size: many; cdr3_aa: CSASLVSGFGYTF; cdr3_nt: TGCAGTGCTAGTTTGGTTTCGGGGTTTGGCTACACCTTC
d_call: TRBD1; j_call: TRBJ2-7; v_call: TRBV4-1; clone_size: many; cdr3_aa: CASSQVEADRDEQYF; cdr3_nt: TGCGCCAGCAGCCAAGTCGAGGCCGACAGGGACGAGCAGTACTTC
d_call: .; j_call: TRBJ2-2; v_call: TRBV6-1; clone_size: medium-sized; cdr3_aa: CASSPWTDANTGELFF; cdr3_nt: TGTGCCAGCAGCCCCTGGACGGACGCGAACACCGGGGAGCTGTTTTTT
d_call: TRBD1; j_call: TRBJ2-7; v_call: TRBV4-2; clone_size: many; cdr3_aa: CASSQDFRGQGSYEQYF; cdr3_nt: TGTGCCAGCAGCCAAGATTTTAGGGGACAGGGGTCCTACGAGCAGTACTTC
d_call: .; j_call: TRBJ2-7; v_call: TRBV11-2; clone_size: many; cdr3_aa: CATKGVRNEQYF; cdr3_nt: TGTGCCACCAAGGGGGTCAGAAACGAGCAGTACTTC
d_call: .; j_call: TRBJ2-1; v_call: TRBV5-1; clone_size: .; cdr3_aa: CAISTEQFARGDEQFF; cdr3_nt: TGCGCCATCAGCACGGAACAGTTTGCCAGGGGTGATGAGCAGTTCTTC
d_call: TRBD2; j_call: TRBJ2-1; v_call: TRBV6-5; clone_size: large; cdr3_aa: CASSYSAGGPNEQFF; cdr3_nt: TGTGCCAGCAGTTACTCAGCGGGAGGGCCCAATGAGCAGTTCTTC
d_call: .; j_call: TRBJ2-3; v_call: TRBV28; clone_size: many; cdr3_aa: CASRGPTDTQYF; cdr3_nt: TGTGCCAGCCGCGGACCCACAGATACGCAGTATTTT
d_call: .; j_call: TRBJ2-2; v_call: TRBV6-2/TRBV6-3; clone_size: .; cdr3_aa: CASSYSQDNTWELFF; cdr3_nt: TGTGCCAGCAGTTACTCGCAAGACAACACCTGGGAGCTGTTCTTT
d_call: .; j_call: TRBJ1-6; v_call: TRBV5-8; clone_size: many; cdr3_aa: CASSLGWDSPLHF; cdr3_nt: TGTGCCAGCAGCTTGGGGTGGGATTCACCCCTCCACTTT
d_call: TRBD1; j_call: TRBJ2-7; v_call: TRBV12-3/TRBV12-4; clone_size: medium-sized; cdr3_aa: CASSSAGTENEQYF; cdr3_nt: TGTGCCAGCAGTAGCGCCGGGACAGAAAACGAGCAGTACTTC
d_call: .; j_call: TRBJ1-5; v_call: TRBV12-3/TRBV12-4; clone_size: few; cdr3_aa: CASSLVPGSQPQHF; cdr3_nt: TGTGCCAGCAGTTTGGTTCCCGGGTCTCAGCCCCAGCATTTT
d_call: .; j_call: TRBJ2-2; v_call: TRBV12-3/TRBV12-4; clone_size: many; cdr3_aa: CASAGTHDTGELFF; cdr3_nt: TGTGCCAGCGCCGGGACACACGACACCGGGGAGCTGTTTTTT
d_call: .; j_call: TRBJ1-4; v_call: TRBV6-2/TRBV6-3; clone_size: .; cdr3_aa: CASIDDTSSEKLFF; cdr3_nt: TGTGCCAGCATCGATGACACCAGTAGTGAAAAACTGTTTTTT
d_call: TRBD2; j_call: TRBJ2-2; v_call: TRBV3-1; clone_size: many; cdr3_aa: CASSRAGTSGGRNTGELFF; cdr3_nt: TGTGCCAGCAGCCGCGCAGGGACTAGCGGGGGGAGGAACACCGGGGAGCTGTTTTTT
d_call: TRBD1; j_call: TRBJ1-1; v_call: TRBV20-1; clone_size: many; cdr3_aa: CSARFPGQGILSRAFF; cdr3_nt: TGCAGTGCTAGGTTCCCGGGACAGGGGATCCTTTCAAGAGCTTTCTTT
d_call: TRBD1; j_call: TRBJ2-1; v_call: TRBV6-1; clone_size: few; cdr3_aa: CASKGGQDYYNEQFF; cdr3_nt: TGTGCCAGCAAGGGGGGACAGGACTATTACAATGAGCAGTTCTTC
d_call: .; j_call: TRBJ2-6; v_call: TRBV19; clone_size: .; cdr3_aa: CASGIQGSVANVLTF; cdr3_nt: TGTGCCAGTGGTATACAGGGATCCGTGGCCAACGTCCTGACTTTC
d_call: .; j_call: TRBJ1-5; v_call: TRBV27; clone_size: .; cdr3_aa: CASSRLACQPKHF; cdr3_nt: TGTGCCAGCAGTAGACTGGCGTGTCAGCCCAAGCATTTT
d_call: .; j_call: TRBJ2-1; v_call: TRBV6-6; clone_size: medium-sized; cdr3_aa: CASSYSRVDGSEQFF; cdr3_nt: TGTGCCAGCAGTTACTCGAGGGTGGACGGAAGTGAGCAGTTCTTC
d_call: .; j_call: TRBJ2-7; v_call: TRBV5-1; clone_size: .; cdr3_aa: CASSQRAGQGLDGREQYF; cdr3_nt: TGCGCCAGCAGCCAGAGAGCGGGACAGGGACTAGATGGTCGCGAGCAGTACTTC
d_call: .; j_call: TRBJ1-5; v_call: TRBV7-2; clone_size: many; cdr3_aa: CASSLALAVNQPQHF; cdr3_nt: TGTGCCAGCAGCTTAGCGCTGGCAGTCAATCAGCCCCAGCATTTT
d_call: .; j_call: TRBJ1-2; v_call: TRBV27; clone_size: many; cdr3_aa: CASRVRANYGYTF; cdr3_nt: TGTGCCAGCAGGGTCAGAGCTAACTATGGCTACACCTTC
d_call: .; j_call: TRBJ1-4; v_call: TRBV7-6; clone_size: many; cdr3_aa: CASSLAMESNEKLFF; cdr3_nt: TGTGCCAGCAGCTTAGCGATGGAGTCTAATGAAAAACTGTTTTTT
d_call: .; j_call: TRBJ2-3; v_call: TRBV19; clone_size: many; cdr3_aa: CASRSLGDTQYF; cdr3_nt: TGTGCCAGTAGGTCACTGGGGGATACGCAGTATTTT
d_call: .; j_call: TRBJ1-4; v_call: TRBV12-3/TRBV12-4; clone_size: .; cdr3_aa: CASSSLALNEKLFF; cdr3_nt: TGTGCCAGCAGTTCACTGGCTCTTAATGAAAAGCTGTTTTTT
d_call: .; j_call: TRBJ1-2; v_call: TRBV2; clone_size: few; cdr3_aa: CARGRGLNYGYTF; cdr3_nt: TGTGCCAGAGGGCGGGGGCTTAACTATGGCTACACCTTC
d_call: .; j_call: TRBJ2-2; v_call: TRBV5-6; clone_size: many; cdr3_aa: CASTAQGEGTGELFF; cdr3_nt: TGTGCCAGCACCGCTCAGGGGGAGGGCACCGGGGAGCTGTTTTTT
d_call: .; j_call: TRBJ2-1; v_call: TRBV2; clone_size: medium-sized; cdr3_aa: CASRINLVNEQFF; cdr3_nt: TGTGCCAGCAGGATAAACCTAGTCAATGAGCAGTTCTTC
d_call: .; j_call: TRBJ1-4; v_call: TRBV9; clone_size: many; cdr3_aa: CASSVGWGREEKLFF; cdr3_nt: TGTGCCAGCAGCGTAGGCTGGGGACGGGAGGAAAAACTGTTTTTT
d_call: .; j_call: TRBJ1-3; v_call: TRBV5-5; clone_size: many; cdr3_aa: CASSFSTTGNTIYF; cdr3_nt: TGTGCCAGCAGCTTCTCAACAACCGGAAACACCATATATTTT
d_call: .; j_call: TRBJ1-2; v_call: TRBV28; clone_size: medium-sized; cdr3_aa: CASSLVQGSGYTF; cdr3_nt: TGTGCCAGCAGTTTAGTACAGGGTTCGGGCTACACCTTC
d_call: .; j_call: TRBJ2-3; v_call: TRBV19; clone_size: many; cdr3_aa: CASRDRGGVATDTQYF; cdr3_nt: TGTGCCAGTAGAGATAGGGGCGGGGTTGCCACAGATACGCAGTATTTT
d_call: .; j_call: TRBJ1-2; v_call: TRBV7-2; clone_size: .; cdr3_aa: CASSLGFGRGYGYTF; cdr3_nt: TGTGCCAGCAGCTTAGGCTTTGGGAGGGGATATGGCTACACCTTC
d_call: .; j_call: TRBJ1-1; v_call: TRBV25-1; clone_size: medium-sized; cdr3_aa: CASTHSRDTEAFF; cdr3_nt: TGTGCCAGCACGCATTCGAGGGACACTGAAGCTTTCTTT
d_call: .; j_call: TRBJ2-2; v_call: TRBV19; clone_size: few; cdr3_aa: CASHTTGYTGELFF; cdr3_nt: TGTGCCAGCCATACCACAGGGTACACCGGGGAGCTGTTTTTT
d_call: TRBD1; j_call: TRBJ2-7; v_call: TRBV5-1; clone_size: .; cdr3_aa: CAICLDGTGHYEQYF; cdr3_nt: TGCGCCATCTGCTTGGACGGGACAGGGCACTACGAGCAGTACTTC
d_call: .; j_call: TRBJ1-3; v_call: TRBV7-2; clone_size: many; cdr3_aa: CASSSGGSGNTIYF; cdr3_nt: TGTGCCAGCAGCTCGGGTGGTTCTGGAAACACCATATATTTT
d_call: TRBD2; j_call: TRBJ2-2; v_call: TRBV6-1; clone_size: many; cdr3_aa: CASSGGGTSWGTGELFF; cdr3_nt: TGTGCCAGCAGTGGTGGAGGGACTAGCTGGGGCACCGGGGAGCTGTTTTTT
d_call: TRBD1; j_call: TRBJ1-5; v_call: TRBV20-1; clone_size: many; cdr3_aa: CSASPGQGMRGNQPQHF; cdr3_nt: TGCAGTGCTAGTCCGGGACAGGGGATGAGGGGCAATCAGCCCCAGCATTTT
d_call: TRBD2; j_call: TRBJ2-3; v_call: TRBV20-1; clone_size: .; cdr3_aa: CSAKSVLAPYLSTDTQYF; cdr3_nt: TGCAGTGCTAAGAGCGTACTAGCGCCCTACCTTAGCACAGATACGCAGTATTTT
d_call: TRBD2; j_call: TRBJ2-2; v_call: TRBV12-3/TRBV12-4; clone_size: many; cdr3_aa: CASSKAGGGNTGELFF; cdr3_nt: TGTGCCAGCAGTAAAGCGGGGGGAGGAAACACCGGGGAGCTGTTTTTT
d_call: .; j_call: TRBJ1-1; v_call: TRBV20-1; clone_size: .; cdr3_aa: CSAKGIVDTEAFF; cdr3_nt: TGCAGTGCTAAGGGGATTGTGGACACTGAAGCTTTCTTT
d_call: .; j_call: TRBJ2-7; v_call: TRBV7-3; clone_size: medium-sized; cdr3_aa: CASSSPYEQYF; cdr3_nt: TGTGCCAGCAGCTCCCCCTACGAGCAGTACTTC